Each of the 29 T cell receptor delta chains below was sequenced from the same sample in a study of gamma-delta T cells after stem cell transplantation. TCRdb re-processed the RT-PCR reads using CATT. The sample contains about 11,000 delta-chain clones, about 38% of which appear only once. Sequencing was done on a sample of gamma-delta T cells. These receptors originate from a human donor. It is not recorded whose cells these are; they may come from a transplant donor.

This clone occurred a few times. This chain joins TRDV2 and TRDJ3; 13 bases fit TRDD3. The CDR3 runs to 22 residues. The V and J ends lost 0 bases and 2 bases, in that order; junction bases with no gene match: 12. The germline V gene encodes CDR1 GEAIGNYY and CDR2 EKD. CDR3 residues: CACDTGQYWGIRVPWDTRQMFF. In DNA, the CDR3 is TGTGCCTGTGACACCGGGCAGTACTGGGGGATACGGGTCCCCTGGGACACCCGACAGATGTTTTTC.

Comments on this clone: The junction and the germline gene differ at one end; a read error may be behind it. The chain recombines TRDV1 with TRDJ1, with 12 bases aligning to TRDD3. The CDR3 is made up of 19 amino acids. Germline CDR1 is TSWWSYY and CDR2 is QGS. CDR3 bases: TGTGCTATTGGGGGCTGCAGAGACTGGGGGATACCAGGGGCCGATAAACTCATCTTT. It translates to CAIGGCRDWGIPGADKLIF.

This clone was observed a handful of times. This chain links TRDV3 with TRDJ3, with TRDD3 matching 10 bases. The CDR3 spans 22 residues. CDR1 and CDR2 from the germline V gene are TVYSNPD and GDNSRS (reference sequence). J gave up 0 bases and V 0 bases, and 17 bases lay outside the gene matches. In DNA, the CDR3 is TGTGCCTTTAGCATTAGGGTCGTACTGGGGGATCTCAGCTCCTGGGACACCCGACAGATGTTTTTC. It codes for CAFSIRVVLGDLSSWDTRQMFF.

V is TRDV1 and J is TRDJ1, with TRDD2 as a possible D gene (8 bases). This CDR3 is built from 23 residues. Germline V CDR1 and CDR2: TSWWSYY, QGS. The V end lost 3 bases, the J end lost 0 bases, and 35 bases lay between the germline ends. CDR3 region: CALGDWDGHFLRSWGPYTDKLIF. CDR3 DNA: TGTGCTCTTGGGGACTGGGACGGGCACTTCCTACGATCCTGGGGGCCGTACACCGATAAACTCATCTTT.

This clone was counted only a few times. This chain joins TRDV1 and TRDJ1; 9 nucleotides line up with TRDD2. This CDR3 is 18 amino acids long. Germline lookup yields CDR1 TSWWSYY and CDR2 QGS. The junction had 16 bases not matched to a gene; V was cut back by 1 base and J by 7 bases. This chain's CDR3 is CALGEPLPTERGIGKLIF. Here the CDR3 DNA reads TGTGCTCTTGGGGAACCCCTTCCTACGGAGCGGGGGATTGGTAAACTCATCTTT.

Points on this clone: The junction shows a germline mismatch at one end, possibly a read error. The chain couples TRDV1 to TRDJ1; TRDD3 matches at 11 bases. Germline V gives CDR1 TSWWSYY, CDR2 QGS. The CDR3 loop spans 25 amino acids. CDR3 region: CAIGELVGISLYWGISLVHGDKLIF. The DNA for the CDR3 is TGTGCTATTGGGGAACTAGTTGGTATTTCTCTTTACTGGGGGATATCCCTCGTCCATGGCGATAAACTCATCTTT.

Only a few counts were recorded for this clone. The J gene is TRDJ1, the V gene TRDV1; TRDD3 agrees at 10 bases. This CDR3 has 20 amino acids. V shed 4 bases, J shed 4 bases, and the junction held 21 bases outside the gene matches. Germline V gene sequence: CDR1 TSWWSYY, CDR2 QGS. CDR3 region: CALGVTLAQVGGYGVDKLIF. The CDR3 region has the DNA TGTGCTCTTGGGGTCACCCTAGCCCAAGTCGGGGGATACGGAGTCGATAAACTCATCTTT.

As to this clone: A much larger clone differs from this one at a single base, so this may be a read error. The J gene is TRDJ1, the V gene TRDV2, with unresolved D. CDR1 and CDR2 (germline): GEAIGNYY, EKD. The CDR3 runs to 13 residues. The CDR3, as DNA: TGTGCTGCTTGGGTGCCCTACACCGATAAACTCATCTTT. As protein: CAAWVPYTDKLIF.

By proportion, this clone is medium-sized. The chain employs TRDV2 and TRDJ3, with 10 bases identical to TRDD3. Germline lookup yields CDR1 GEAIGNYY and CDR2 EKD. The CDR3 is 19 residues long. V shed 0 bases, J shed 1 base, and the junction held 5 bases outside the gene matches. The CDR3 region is CACDTGGYAGSWDTRQMFF. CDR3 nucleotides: TGTGCCTGTGACACCGGGGGATACGCAGGATCCTGGGACACCCGACAGATGTTTTTC.

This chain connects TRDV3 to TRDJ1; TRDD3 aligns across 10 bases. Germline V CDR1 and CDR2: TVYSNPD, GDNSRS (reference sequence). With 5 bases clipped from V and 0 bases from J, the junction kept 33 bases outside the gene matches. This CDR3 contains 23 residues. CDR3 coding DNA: TGTGCCGACCGCCTTCCTAAGTCAAATCGTTGGGGGATACTTCATTCCTACACCGATAAACTCATCTTT. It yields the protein CADRLPKSNRWGILHSYTDKLIF.

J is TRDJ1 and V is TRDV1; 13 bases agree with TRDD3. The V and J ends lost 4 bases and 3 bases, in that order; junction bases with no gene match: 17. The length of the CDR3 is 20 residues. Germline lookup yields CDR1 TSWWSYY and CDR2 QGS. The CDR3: CALGATRDTGGYANPDKLIF. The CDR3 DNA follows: TGTGCTCTTGGGGCTACCCGTGATACTGGGGGATACGCGAACCCCGATAAACTCATCTTT.

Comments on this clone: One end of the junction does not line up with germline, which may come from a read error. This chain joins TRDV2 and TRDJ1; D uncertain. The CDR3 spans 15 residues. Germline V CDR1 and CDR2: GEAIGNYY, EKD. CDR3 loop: CARDTGLFGTDKLIF. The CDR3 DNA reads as TGTGCCCGTGACACCGGACTGTTTGGAACCGATAAACTCATCTTT.

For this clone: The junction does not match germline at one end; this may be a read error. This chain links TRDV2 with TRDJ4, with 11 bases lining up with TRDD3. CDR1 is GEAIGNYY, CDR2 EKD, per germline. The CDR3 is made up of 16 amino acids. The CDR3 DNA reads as TGTGCCTGTGACACCGCGGAGATGGGGGATACGCACCCCCTAATCTTT. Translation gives CACDTAEMGDTHPLIF.

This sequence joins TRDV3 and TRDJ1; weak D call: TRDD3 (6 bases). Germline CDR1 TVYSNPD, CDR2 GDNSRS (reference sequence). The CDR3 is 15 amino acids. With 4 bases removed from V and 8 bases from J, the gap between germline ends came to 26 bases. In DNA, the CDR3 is TGTGCCTCAAACGGGGTCCTGGGGCCCACAGCCAAACTCATCTTT. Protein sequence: CASNGVLGPTAKLIF.

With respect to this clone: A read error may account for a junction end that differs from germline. Here the CDR3 reads CACDSAPTGVPVGTDNLIF. CDR3 DNA sequence: TGTGCCTGTGACTCGGCCCCTACTGGGGTACCCGTGGGTACCGATAACCTCATCTTT. The chain uses TRDV2 and TRDJ1; TRDD3 agrees at 7 bases. The CDR3 has 19 amino acids. Germline loops: CDR1 GEAIGNYY, CDR2 EKD.

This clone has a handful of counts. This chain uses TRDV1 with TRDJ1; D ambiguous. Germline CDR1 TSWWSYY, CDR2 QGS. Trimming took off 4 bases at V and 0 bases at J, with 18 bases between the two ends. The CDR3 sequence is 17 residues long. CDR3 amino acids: CALGVPPFSAYTDKLIF. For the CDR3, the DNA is TGTGCTCTTGGGGTTCCGCCTTTTTCGGCGTACACCGATAAACTCATCTTT.

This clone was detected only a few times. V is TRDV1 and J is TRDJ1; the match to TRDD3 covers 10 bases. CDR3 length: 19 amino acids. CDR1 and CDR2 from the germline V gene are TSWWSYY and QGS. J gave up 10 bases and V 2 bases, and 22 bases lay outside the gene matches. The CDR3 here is CALGENHFLSYWGMMRLIF. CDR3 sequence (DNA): TGTGCTCTTGGGGAAAACCACTTCCTGTCCTACTGGGGGATGATGAGACTCATCTTT.

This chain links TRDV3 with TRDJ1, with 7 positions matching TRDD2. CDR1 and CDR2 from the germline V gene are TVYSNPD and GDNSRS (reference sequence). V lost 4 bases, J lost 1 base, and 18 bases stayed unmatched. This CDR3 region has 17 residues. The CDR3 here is CASTVLPLPLFTDKLIF. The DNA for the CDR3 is TGTGCCTCCACCGTCCTTCCTCTGCCCCTCTTCACCGATAAACTCATCTTT.

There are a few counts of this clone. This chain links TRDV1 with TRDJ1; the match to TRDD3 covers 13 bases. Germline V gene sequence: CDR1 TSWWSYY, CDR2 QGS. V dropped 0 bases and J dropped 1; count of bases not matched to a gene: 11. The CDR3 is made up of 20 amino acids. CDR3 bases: TGTGCTCTTGGGGAACTACGGGGGACTGGGGGATACGCGGCCACCGATAAACTCATCTTT. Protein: CALGELRGTGGYAATDKLIF.

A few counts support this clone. The CDR3 sequence: CALGETPSYDDWGISTTAQLFF. The CDR3 nucleotides read TGTGCTCTTGGGGAGACGCCTTCCTACGATGACTGGGGGATAAGTACGACAGCACAACTCTTCTTT. The chain has TRDV1 and TRDJ2; the match to TRDD3 covers 11 bases. The germline V gene encodes CDR1 TSWWSYY and CDR2 QGS. The V gene end was trimmed by 3 bases and the J gene end by 4 bases; junction bases not matched to a gene: 22. This CDR3 has 22 residues.

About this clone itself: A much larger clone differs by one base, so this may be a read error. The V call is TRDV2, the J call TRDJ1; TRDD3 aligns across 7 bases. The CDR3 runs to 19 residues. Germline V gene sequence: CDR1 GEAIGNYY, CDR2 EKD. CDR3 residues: CACDTVAGGPPRYTDNLIF. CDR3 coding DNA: TGTGCCTGTGACACAGTCGCTGGGGGCCCCCCGCGGTACACCGATAACCTCATCTTT.

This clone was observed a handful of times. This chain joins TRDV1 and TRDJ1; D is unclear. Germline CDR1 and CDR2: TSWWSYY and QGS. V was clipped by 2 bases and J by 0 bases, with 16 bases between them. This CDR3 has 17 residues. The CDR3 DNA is TGTGCTCTTGGGGAATTGGGCATCCTCTCCTACACCGATAAACTCATCTTT. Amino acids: CALGELGILSYTDKLIF.

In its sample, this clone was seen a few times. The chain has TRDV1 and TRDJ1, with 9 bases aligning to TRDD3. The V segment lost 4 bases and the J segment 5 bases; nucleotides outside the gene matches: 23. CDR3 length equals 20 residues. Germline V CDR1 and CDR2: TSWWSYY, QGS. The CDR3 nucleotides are TGTGCTCTTGGGGGGATTCTACCGCGGGCTGCACTGGGGGACAGAGATAAACTCATCTTT. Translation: CALGGILPRAALGDRDKLIF.

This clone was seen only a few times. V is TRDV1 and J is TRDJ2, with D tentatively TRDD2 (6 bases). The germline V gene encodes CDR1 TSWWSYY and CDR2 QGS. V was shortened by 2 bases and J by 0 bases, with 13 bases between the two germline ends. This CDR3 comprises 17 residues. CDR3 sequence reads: CALGEWGPTALTAQLFF. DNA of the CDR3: TGTGCTCTTGGGGAATGGGGTCCTACGGCTTTGACAGCACAACTCTTCTTT.

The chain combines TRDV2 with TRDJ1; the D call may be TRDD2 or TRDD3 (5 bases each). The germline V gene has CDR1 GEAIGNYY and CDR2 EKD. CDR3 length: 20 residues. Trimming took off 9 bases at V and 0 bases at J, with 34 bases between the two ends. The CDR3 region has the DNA TGTGCCAGTCACCCTACACGACCATTAGGAAGGGGGTCATACACCGATAAACTCATCTTT. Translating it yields CASHPTRPLGRGSYTDKLIF.

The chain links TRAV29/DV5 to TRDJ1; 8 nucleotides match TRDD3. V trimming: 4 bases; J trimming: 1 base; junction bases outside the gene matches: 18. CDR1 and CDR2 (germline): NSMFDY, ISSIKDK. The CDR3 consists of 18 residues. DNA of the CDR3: TGTGCAGCAGGCGTCCTCTCCCGTACTGGGGGCTTCACCGATAAACTCATCTTT. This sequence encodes CAAGVLSRTGGFTDKLIF.

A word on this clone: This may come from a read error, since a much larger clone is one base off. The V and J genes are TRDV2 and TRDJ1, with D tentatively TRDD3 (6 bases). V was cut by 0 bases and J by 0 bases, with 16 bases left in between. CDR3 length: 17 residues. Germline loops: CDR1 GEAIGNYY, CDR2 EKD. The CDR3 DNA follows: TGTGCCTGTGACACCGAGGTGGGGGGGGAGTACACCGATAAACTCATCTTT. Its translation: CACDTEVGGEYTDKLIF.

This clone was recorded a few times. In nucleotides, the CDR3 is TGTGCTCTTGGGGAATTCTCGTACTGGGGGATACGCACCGATAAACTCATCTTT. It translates to CALGEFSYWGIRTDKLIF. The V call is TRDV1, the J call TRDJ1; 13 bases match TRDD3. This CDR3 contains 18 residues. Germline assignment: CDR1 TSWWSYY and CDR2 QGS. Trimming cost V 2 bases and J 1 base; bases outside gene matches: 7.

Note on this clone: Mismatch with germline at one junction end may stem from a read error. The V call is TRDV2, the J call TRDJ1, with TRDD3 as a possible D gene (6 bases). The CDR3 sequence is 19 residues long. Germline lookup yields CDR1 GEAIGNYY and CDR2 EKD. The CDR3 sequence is CACVNFFFRYGYRTDNLIF. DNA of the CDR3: TGTGCCTGTGTCAATTTTTTCTTCCGATACGGTTATAGAACCGATAACCTCATCTTT.